This TCR beta chain was profiled in a study of T cell changes during pregnancy in multiple sclerosis. Germline V lookup: CDR1 SNHLY, CDR2 FYNNEI. V gave up 2 bases and J gave up 3 bases, with 10 bases separating them. The CDR3 runs 15 residues. Profiled with immunoSEQ multiplex PCR; TCRdb holds only in-frame clones, not every one. Among roughly 58,000 clones listed, around 94% were seen once. Sequenced here: CD8+ T cells from peripheral blood mononuclear cells, sampled in the third trimester of pregnancy. This chain connects TRBV2 to TRBJ1-4; TRBD1 might be the D (6 bases). The receptor comes from a female donor with multiple sclerosis, enrolled in a pregnancy study. The CDR3 coding sequence is TGTGCCAGCAGTGAACCGGACAGACCTAATGAAAAACTGTTTTTT. Amino acids: CASSEPDRPNEKLFF.